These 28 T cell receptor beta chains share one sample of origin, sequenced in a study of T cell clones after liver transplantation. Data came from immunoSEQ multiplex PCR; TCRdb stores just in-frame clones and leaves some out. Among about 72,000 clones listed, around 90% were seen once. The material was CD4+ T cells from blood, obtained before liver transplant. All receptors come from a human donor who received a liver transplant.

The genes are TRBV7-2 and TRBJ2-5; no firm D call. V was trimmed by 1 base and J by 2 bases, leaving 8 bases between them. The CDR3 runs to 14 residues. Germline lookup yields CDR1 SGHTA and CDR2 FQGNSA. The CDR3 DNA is TGTGCCAGCAGCTTAGATTTTCGGCAAGAGACCCAGTACTTC. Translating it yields CASSLDFRQETQYF.

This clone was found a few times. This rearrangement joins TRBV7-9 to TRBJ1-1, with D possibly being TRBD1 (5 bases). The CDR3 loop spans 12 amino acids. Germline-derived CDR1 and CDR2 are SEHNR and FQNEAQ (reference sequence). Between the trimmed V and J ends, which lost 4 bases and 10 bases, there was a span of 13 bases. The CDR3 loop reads CASSSEGLRAFF. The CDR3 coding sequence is TGTGCCAGCAGCTCTGAGGGGCTTCGAGCTTTCTTT.

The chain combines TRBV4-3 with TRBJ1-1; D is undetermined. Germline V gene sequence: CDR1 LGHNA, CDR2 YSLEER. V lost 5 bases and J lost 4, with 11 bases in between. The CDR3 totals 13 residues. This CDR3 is CASSIQTATEAFF. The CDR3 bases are TGCGCCAGCAGCATTCAAACAGCCACTGAAGCTTTCTTT.

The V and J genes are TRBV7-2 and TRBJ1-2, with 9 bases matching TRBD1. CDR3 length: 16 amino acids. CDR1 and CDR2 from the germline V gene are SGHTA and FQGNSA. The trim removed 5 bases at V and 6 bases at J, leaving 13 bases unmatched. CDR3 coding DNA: TGTGCCAGCAGCATCCCCCCCGGACAGGGGAGGGATGGCTACACCTTC. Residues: CASSIPPGQGRDGYTF.

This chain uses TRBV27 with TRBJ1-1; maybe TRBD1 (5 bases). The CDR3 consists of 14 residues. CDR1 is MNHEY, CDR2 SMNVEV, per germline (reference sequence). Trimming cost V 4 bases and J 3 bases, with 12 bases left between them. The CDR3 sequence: CASSSGRQHTEAFF. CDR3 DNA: TGTGCCAGCAGTTCTGGCAGACAGCACACTGAAGCTTTCTTT.

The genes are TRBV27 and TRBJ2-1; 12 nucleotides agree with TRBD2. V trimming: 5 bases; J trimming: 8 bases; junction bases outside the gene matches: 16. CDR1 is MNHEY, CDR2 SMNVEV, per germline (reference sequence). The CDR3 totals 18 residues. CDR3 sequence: CASSITGSGLAGQDEQFF. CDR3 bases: TGTGCCAGCAGTATCACCGGGTCTGGACTAGCGGGACAGGATGAGCAGTTCTTC.

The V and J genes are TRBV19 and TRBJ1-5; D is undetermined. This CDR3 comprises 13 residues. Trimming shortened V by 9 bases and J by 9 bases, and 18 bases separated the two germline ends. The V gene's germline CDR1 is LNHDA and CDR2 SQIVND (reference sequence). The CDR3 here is CASTPASSGPQHF. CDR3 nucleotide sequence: TGTGCCAGCACTCCGGCGTCGAGTGGGCCCCAGCATTTT.

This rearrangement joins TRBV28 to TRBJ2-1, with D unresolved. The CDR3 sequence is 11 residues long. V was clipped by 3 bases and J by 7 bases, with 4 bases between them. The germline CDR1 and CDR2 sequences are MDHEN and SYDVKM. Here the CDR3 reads CASSFKNEQFF. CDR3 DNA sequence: TGTGCCAGCAGTTTTAAGAATGAGCAGTTCTTC.

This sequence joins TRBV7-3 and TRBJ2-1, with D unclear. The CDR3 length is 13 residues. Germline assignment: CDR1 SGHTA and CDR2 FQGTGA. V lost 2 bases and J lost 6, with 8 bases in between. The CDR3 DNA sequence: TGTGCCAGCAGCTTATTAGGCGGCAATGAGCAGTTCTTC. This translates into CASSLLGGNEQFF.

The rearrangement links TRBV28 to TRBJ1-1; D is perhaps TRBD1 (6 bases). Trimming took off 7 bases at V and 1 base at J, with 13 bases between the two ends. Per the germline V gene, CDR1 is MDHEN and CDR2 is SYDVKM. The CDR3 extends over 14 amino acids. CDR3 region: CASIRTAKNTEAFF. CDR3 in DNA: TGTGCCAGCATCCGGACAGCTAAGAACACTGAAGCTTTCTTT.

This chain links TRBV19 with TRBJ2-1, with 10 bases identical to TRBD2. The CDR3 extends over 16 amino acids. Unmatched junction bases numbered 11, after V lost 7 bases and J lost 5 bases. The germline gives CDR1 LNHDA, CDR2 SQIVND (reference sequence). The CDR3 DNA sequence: TGTGCCAGTATAGGGCTAGCGGGGGCTTCGGACAATGAGCAGTTCTTC. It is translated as CASIGLAGASDNEQFF.

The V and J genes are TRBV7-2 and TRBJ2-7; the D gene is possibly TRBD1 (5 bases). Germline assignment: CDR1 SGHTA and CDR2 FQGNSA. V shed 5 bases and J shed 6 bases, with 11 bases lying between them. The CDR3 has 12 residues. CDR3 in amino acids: CASSPRASEQYF. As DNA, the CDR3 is TGTGCCAGCAGCCCCAGGGCTAGCGAGCAGTACTTC.

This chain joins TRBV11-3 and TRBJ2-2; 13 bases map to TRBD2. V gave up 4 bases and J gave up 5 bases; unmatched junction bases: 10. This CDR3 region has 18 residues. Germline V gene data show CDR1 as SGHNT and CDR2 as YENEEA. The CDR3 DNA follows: TGTGCCAGCAGCTCCAGAGAGGCGACTAGCGGGAGGACCGGGGAGCTGTTTTTT. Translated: CASSSREATSGRTGELFF.

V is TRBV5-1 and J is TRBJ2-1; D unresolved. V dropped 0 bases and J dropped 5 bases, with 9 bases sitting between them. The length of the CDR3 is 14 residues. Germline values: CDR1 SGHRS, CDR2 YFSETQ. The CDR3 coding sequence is TGCGCCAGCAGCTTGGGGGGAACAGACAATGAGCAGTTCTTC. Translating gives CASSLGGTDNEQFF.

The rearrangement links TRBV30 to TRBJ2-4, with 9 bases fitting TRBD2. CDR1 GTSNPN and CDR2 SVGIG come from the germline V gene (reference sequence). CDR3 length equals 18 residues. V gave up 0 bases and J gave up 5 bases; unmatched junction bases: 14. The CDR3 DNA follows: TGTGCCTGGAGTGTACCTATATGGGCGGGAGGGTCCCAAAACATTCAGTACTTC. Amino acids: CAWSVPIWAGGSQNIQYF.

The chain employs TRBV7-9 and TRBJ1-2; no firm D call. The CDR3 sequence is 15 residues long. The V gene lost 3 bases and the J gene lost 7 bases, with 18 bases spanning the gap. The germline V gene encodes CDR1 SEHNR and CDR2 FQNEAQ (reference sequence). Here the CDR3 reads CASSFEGLGRGGYTF. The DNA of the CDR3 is TGTGCCAGCAGCTTTGAGGGTTTGGGTCGAGGTGGCTACACCTTC.

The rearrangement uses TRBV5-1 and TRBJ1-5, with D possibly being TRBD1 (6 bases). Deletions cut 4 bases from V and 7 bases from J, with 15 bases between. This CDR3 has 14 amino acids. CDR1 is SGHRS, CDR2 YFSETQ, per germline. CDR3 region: CASSATGNDQPQHF. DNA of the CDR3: TGCGCCAGCAGCGCAACAGGGAACGACCAGCCCCAGCATTTT.

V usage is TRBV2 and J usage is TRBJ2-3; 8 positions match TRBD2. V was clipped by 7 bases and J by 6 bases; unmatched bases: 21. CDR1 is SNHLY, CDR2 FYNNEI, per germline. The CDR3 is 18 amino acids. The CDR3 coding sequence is TGTGCCAGCACCGAAGGGGTTTTGTGGCGGGAGGCCGGGGATACGCAGTATTTT. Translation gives CASTEGVLWREAGDTQYF.

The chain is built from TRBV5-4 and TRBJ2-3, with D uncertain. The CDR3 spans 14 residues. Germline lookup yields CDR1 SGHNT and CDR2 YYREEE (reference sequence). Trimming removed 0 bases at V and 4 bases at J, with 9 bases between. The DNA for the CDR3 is TGTGCCAGCAGCTTGGCGAAAAGTGCAGATACGCAGTATTTT. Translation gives CASSLAKSADTQYF.

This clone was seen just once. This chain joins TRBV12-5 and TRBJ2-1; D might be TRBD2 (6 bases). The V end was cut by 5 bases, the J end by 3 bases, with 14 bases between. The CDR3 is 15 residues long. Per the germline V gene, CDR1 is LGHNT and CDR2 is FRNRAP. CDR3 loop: CASGPGEGVYNEQFF. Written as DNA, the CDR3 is TGTGCTAGTGGTCCGGGAGAGGGAGTCTACAATGAGCAGTTCTTC.

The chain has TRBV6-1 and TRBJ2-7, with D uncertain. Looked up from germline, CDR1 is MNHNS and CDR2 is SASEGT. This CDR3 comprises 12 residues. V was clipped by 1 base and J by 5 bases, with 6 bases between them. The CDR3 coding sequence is TGTGCCAGCAGTGAAGGGGCCCACGAGCAGTACTTC. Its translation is CASSEGAHEQYF.

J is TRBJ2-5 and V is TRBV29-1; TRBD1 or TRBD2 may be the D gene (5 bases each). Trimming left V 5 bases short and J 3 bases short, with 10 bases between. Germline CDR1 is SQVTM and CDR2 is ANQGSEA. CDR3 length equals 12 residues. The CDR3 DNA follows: TGCAGCGTTCGGGGCCGAGAAGAGACCCAGTACTTC. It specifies CSVRGREETQYF.

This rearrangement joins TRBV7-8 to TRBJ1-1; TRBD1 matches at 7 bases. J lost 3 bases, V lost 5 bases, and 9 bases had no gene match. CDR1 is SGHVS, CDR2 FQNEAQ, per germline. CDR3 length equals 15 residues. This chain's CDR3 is CASSTSRQGYTEAFF. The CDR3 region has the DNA TGTGCCAGCAGCACCAGCCGACAGGGATACACTGAAGCTTTCTTT.

The CDR3 sequence is CASSLEIAGGSYEQYF. CDR3 nucleotide sequence: TGCGCCAGCAGCTTGGAAATAGCGGGAGGCTCCTACGAGCAGTACTTC. The rearrangement joins TRBV5-1 to TRBJ2-7; 10 nucleotides align to TRBD2. The CDR3 length is 16 residues. V lost 0 bases and J lost 0; bases outside the gene matches: 3. From germline, CDR1 is SGHRS and CDR2 YFSETQ.

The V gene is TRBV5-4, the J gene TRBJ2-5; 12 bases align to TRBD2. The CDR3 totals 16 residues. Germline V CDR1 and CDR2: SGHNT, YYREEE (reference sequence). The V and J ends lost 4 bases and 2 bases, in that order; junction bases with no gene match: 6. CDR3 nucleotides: TGTGCCAGCAGCGTGGGACTAGCGGGCAGACAAGAGACCCAGTACTTC. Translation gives CASSVGLAGRQETQYF.

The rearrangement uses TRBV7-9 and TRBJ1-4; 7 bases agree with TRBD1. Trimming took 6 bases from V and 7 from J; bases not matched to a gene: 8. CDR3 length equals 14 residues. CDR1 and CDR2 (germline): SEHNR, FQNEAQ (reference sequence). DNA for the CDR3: TGTGCCAGCAGTCTCCGGGACAGCCGTGAAAAACTGTTTTTT. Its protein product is CASSLRDSREKLFF.

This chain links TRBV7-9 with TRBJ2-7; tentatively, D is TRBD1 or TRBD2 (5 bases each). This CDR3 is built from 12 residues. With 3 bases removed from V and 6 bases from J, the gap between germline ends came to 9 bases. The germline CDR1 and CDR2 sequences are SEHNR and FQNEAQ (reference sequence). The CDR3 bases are TGTGCCAGCAGCTTCGGGGACGGCGAGCAGTACTTC. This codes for CASSFGDGEQYF. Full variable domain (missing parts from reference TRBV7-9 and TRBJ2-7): DTGVSQNPRHKITKRGQNVTFRCDPISEHNRLYWYRQTLGQGPEFLTYFQNEAQLEKSRLLSDRFSAERPKGSFSTLEIQRTEQGDSAMYLCASSFGDGEQYFGPGTRLTVT.

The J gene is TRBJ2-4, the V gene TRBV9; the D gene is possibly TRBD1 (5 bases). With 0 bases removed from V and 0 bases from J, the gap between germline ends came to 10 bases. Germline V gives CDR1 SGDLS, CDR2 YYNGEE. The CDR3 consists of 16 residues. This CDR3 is CASSVGAGLAKNIQYF. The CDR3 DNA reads TGTGCCAGCAGCGTAGGCGCAGGGCTAGCCAAAAACATTCAGTACTTC.